This T cell receptor beta chain was sequenced for a study of cytomegalovirus exposure and HLA in healthy donors. The PCR ran on 60 Vbeta and 13 Jbeta primers. Produced via immunoSEQ multiplex PCR; TCRdb's table is partial and in-frame only. The table records about 89,000 clones, around 74% of them present only once. CDR3 length: 16 residues. The germline CDR1 and CDR2 sequences are SEHNR and FQNEAQ (reference sequence). The ends were cut back, 3 bases at V and 1 base at J, with 15 bases in the middle. Sequencing was carried out using PBMCs. The chain links TRBV7-9 to TRBJ2-5; perhaps TRBD2 as D (6 bases). The clonotype comes from a man aged 30 to 39 in good health and CMV-seropositive. CDR3 protein: CASSFQLAGFQETQYF. The CDR3 nucleotides are TGTGCCAGCAGCTTCCAACTAGCAGGGTTCCAAGAGACCCAGTACTTC.